These 23 T cell receptor beta chains originate from one sample sequenced in a study of cytomegalovirus exposure and HLA in healthy donors. The primer mix had 60 Vbeta and 13 Jbeta primers. TCRdb's copy holds only in-frame clones and misses some; the assay was immunoSEQ multiplex PCR. Among around 140,000 clones listed, roughly 89% were seen once. Sample: PBMCs. The receptors stem from a woman in her 30s in good health and CMV-seronegative.

The rearrangement links TRBV2 to TRBJ2-5; TRBD1 matches at 10 bases. Germline-derived CDR1 and CDR2 are SNHLY and FYNNEI. CDR3 length: 13 amino acids. V shed 7 bases, J shed 7 bases, and the junction held 6 bases outside the gene matches. The CDR3 bases are TGTGCCAGCATGGGACAGGGGACAGGGACCCAGTACTTC. Residues: CASMGQGTGTQYF.

The chain employs TRBV29-1 and TRBJ2-3, with D perhaps TRBD2 (5 bases). V was clipped by 7 bases and J by 0 bases, with 11 bases between them. The CDR3 is 13 residues long. Germline lookup yields CDR1 SQVTM and CDR2 ANQGSEA. The CDR3 here is CSAMTGSTDTQYF. Written as DNA, the CDR3 is TGCAGCGCCATGACGGGGAGCACAGATACGCAGTATTTT.

This clone was detected only a few times. The chain recombines TRBV5-5 with TRBJ2-7; 9 nucleotides agree with TRBD2. This CDR3 has 15 residues. Germline lookup yields CDR1 SGHKS and CDR2 YYEKEE (reference sequence). Trimming at V came to 5 bases and at J to 1 base, leaving 7 bases not matched to a gene. The CDR3 here is CASSHSGSKSYEQYF. The CDR3 DNA reads TGTGCCAGCAGTCATAGCGGGAGTAAATCCTACGAGCAGTACTTC.

V and J are TRBV7-9 and TRBJ1-2; a possible D gene is TRBD1 (5 bases). Germline loops: CDR1 SEHNR, CDR2 FQNEAQ (reference sequence). The ends were cut back, 5 bases at V and 8 bases at J, with 21 bases in the middle. The CDR3 contains 15 residues. The CDR3 protein is CASSPSGTGPQGYTF. The CDR3 DNA reads TGTGCCAGCAGCCCCTCCGGGACTGGGCCTCAGGGCTACACCTTC.

J is TRBJ2-1 and V is TRBV30, with TRBD2 matching 9 bases. Unmatched junction bases numbered 7, after V lost 8 bases and J lost 5 bases. CDR1 and CDR2 from the germline V gene are GTSNPN and SVGIG (reference sequence). The CDR3 runs to 13 residues. Here the CDR3 DNA reads TGTGCCCTGGCTAGCGGGGCGCACAATGAGCAGTTCTTC. Residues: CALASGAHNEQFF.

The genes are TRBV9 and TRBJ2-3; the match to TRBD2 covers 13 bases. V dropped 2 bases and J dropped 3; count of bases not matched to a gene: 12. Germline V gene data show CDR1 as SGDLS and CDR2 as YYNGEE. The CDR3 totals 19 residues. In DNA form, the CDR3 reads TGTGCCAGCAGCGTCACTAGCGGGAGGGTTGGTCTTTGGACAGATACGCAGTATTTT. It encodes CASSVTSGRVGLWTDTQYF. Complete variable domain (other parts from reference TRBV9 and TRBJ2-3): DSGVTQTPKHLITATGQRVTLRCSPRSGDLSVYWYQQSLDQGLQFLIQYYNGEERAKGNILERFSAQQFPDLHSELNLSSLELGDSALYFCASSVTSGRVGLWTDTQYFGPGTRLTVL.

The CDR3: CASSPEDYGYTF. CDR3 in DNA: TGTGCCAGCTCACCAGAGGACTATGGCTACACCTTC. V is TRBV18 and J is TRBJ1-2; the D is unclear. Germline CDR1 is KGHSH and CDR2 is LQKENI. Between the trimmed V and J ends, which lost 2 bases and 3 bases, there was a span of 4 bases. There are 12 residues in the CDR3. Full variable domain (remainder filled in from reference TRBV18 and TRBJ1-2): NAGVMQNPRHLVRRRGQEARLRCSPMKGHSHVYWYRQLPEEGLKFMVYLQKENIIDESGMPKERFSAEFPKEGPSILRIQQVVRGDSAAYFCASSPEDYGYTFGSGTRLTVV.

The chain joins TRBV7-8 to TRBJ2-1; 9 bases match TRBD2. V gave up 1 base and J gave up 2 bases; unmatched junction bases: 3. Germline V CDR1 and CDR2: SGHVS, FQNEAQ. This CDR3 has 16 amino acids. Here the CDR3 reads CASSLGVAGAYNEQFF. In DNA, the CDR3 is TGTGCCAGCAGCTTAGGGGTAGCGGGGGCCTACAATGAGCAGTTCTTC.

This chain uses TRBV13 with TRBJ2-1; D perhaps matches TRBD2 (5 bases). Germline CDR1 and CDR2: PRHDT and FYEKMQ (reference sequence). Trimming left V 3 bases short and J 7 bases short, with 10 bases between. This CDR3 spans 13 amino acids. CDR3 coding DNA: TGTGCCAGCAGCTTCTTCGGGGAAAATGAGCAGTTCTTC. This gives the protein CASSFFGENEQFF.

The J gene is TRBJ2-5, the V gene TRBV28; 13 nucleotides line up with TRBD2. V shed 5 bases and J 5 bases; nucleotides not matched to a gene: 14. Germline V gene sequence: CDR1 MDHEN, CDR2 SYDVKM. This CDR3 contains 18 residues. The CDR3 here is CASSPHPLGLAGEETQYF. The CDR3 DNA reads as TGTGCCAGCAGTCCCCACCCCCTCGGACTAGCGGGGGAGGAGACCCAGTACTTC. Drawing the rest from reference TRBV28 and TRBJ2-5, the complete variable domain is DVKVTQSSRYLVKRTGEKVFLECVQDMDHENMFWYRQDPGLGLRLIYFSYDVKMKEKGDIPEGYSVSREKKERFSLILESASTNQTSMYLCASSPHPLGLAGEETQYFGPGTRLLVL.

This clone was detected once. The J gene is TRBJ1-2, the V gene TRBV5-4, with D possibly TRBD1 on 6 matching bases. Germline assignment: CDR1 SGHNT and CDR2 YYREEE (reference sequence). The CDR3 sequence is 16 residues long. V was trimmed by 0 bases and J by 1 base, leaving 13 bases between them. The CDR3 protein is CASSLEGGARNYGYTF. In nucleotides, the CDR3 is TGTGCCAGCAGCTTGGAAGGGGGGGCGCGTAACTATGGCTACACCTTC. The whole variable domain, filled in from reference TRBV5-4 and TRBJ1-2, reads ETGVTQSPTHLIKTRGQQVTLRCSSQSGHNTVSWYQQALGQGPQFIFQYYREEENGRGNFPPRFSGLQFPNYSSELNVNALELDDSALYLCASSLEGGARNYGYTFGSGTRLTVV.

The chain recombines TRBV7-3 with TRBJ1-5; D might be TRBD1 (5 bases). Between the trimmed V and J ends, which lost 0 bases and 7 bases, there was a span of 22 bases. This CDR3 spans 18 amino acids. Germline CDR1 is SGHTA and CDR2 is FQGTGA. In DNA form, the CDR3 reads TGTGCCAGCAGCTTAACGGGGCTCGGGCCCCTTTCCCGACAGCCCCAGCATTTT. Amino acid sequence: CASSLTGLGPLSRQPQHF. Using reference TRBV7-3 and TRBJ1-5 for the parts outside the CDR3, the full variable domain is GAGVSQTPSNKVTEKGKYVELRCDPISGHTALYWYRQSLGQGPEFLIYFQGTGAADDSGLPNDRFFAVRPEGSVSTLKIQRTERGDSAVYLCASSLTGLGPLSRQPQHFGDGTRLSIL.

The rearrangement uses TRBV28 and TRBJ2-7, with TRBD2 matching 12 bases. Germline CDR1 and CDR2: MDHEN and SYDVKM. Germline trimming cut 6 bases from V and 6 bases from J; bases unmatched to any gene: 15. The CDR3 has 17 amino acids. CDR3 bases: TGTGCCAGCAGATCATCCCTAAGGACTAGCGGGATTCGCGAGCAGTACTTC. It codes for CASRSSLRTSGIREQYF. Supplemented by reference TRBV28 and TRBJ2-7, the full variable domain reads DVKVTQSSRYLVKRTGEKVFLECVQDMDHENMFWYRQDPGLGLRLIYFSYDVKMKEKGDIPEGYSVSREKKERFSLILESASTNQTSMYLCASRSSLRTSGIREQYFGPGTRLTVT.

The chain is built from TRBV4-3 and TRBJ2-3, with 10 bases matching TRBD2. This CDR3 region has 16 residues. The germline gives CDR1 LGHNA, CDR2 YSLEER. V lost 0 bases, J lost 6 bases, and 6 bases stayed unmatched. This CDR3 reads CASSQDWKAGGDTQYF. CDR3 DNA: TGCGCCAGCAGCCAAGATTGGAAAGCGGGAGGGGATACGCAGTATTTT.

As for this clone: An end of the junction does not agree with germline; a read error may underlie this. CDR3 in amino acids: CAWARGPNEQLF. CDR3 nucleotide sequence: TGTGCCTGGGCCAGGGGGCCGAATGAGCAGCTCTTC. J is TRBJ2-1 and V is TRBV30, with 8 bases aligning to TRBD1. CDR3 length: 12 amino acids. The germline V gene encodes CDR1 GTSNPN and CDR2 SVGIG (reference sequence).

This chain links TRBV2 with TRBJ2-5; D is perhaps TRBD2 (5 bases). The J call could be wrong; TRBJ2-7 is a better fit for the DNA end. Germline V gene data show CDR1 as SNHLY and CDR2 as FYNNEI. The CDR3 spans 13 residues. The CDR3 region has the DNA TGTGCCAGCAGGCCCTTCGGGAAGTACGAGCAGTACTTC. Protein: CASRPFGKYEQYF.

This chain uses TRBV7-9 with TRBJ2-1; 7 bases are shared with TRBD2. The CDR3 has 16 residues. In germline, CDR1 is SEHNR, CDR2 FQNEAQ (reference sequence). V dropped 3 bases and J dropped 3; count of bases not matched to a gene: 8. The DNA for the CDR3 is TGTGCCAGCAGCTTTGCGCTAGCGGCGGACTACAATGAGCAGTTCTTC. Its translation is CASSFALAADYNEQFF.

The rearrangement uses TRBV5-6 and TRBJ2-7; TRBD2 agrees at 9 bases. J lost 7 bases, V lost 5 bases, and 4 bases had no gene match. Germline CDR1 and CDR2: SGHDT and YYEEEE. CDR3 length equals 12 residues. CDR3 coding DNA: TGTGCCAGCAGGGGACTAGCAAGGGAGCAGTACTTC. Protein sequence: CASRGLAREQYF.

A single count supports this clone. The rearrangement uses TRBV29-1 and TRBJ1-1; D perhaps matches TRBD1 (5 bases). The germline V and J ends were trimmed by 4 bases and 6 bases, with 21 bases remaining between them. This CDR3 is built from 15 residues. The germline V gene encodes CDR1 SQVTM and CDR2 ANQGSEA. As DNA, the CDR3 is TGCAGCGTTGTTGCGCAGTATATAATAGGGGCTGAAGCTTTCTTT. It is translated as CSVVAQYIIGAEAFF. The whole variable domain, filled in from reference TRBV29-1 and TRBJ1-1, reads SAVISQKPSRDICQRGTSLTIQCQVDSQVTMMFWYRQQPGQSLTLIATANQGSEATYESGFVIDKFPISRPNLTFSTLTVSNMSPEDSSIYLCSVVAQYIIGAEAFFGQGTRLTVV.

This chain joins TRBV4-1 and TRBJ2-1; unclear D gene. The CDR3 sequence is 11 residues long. Germline V gene sequence: CDR1 MGHRA, CDR2 YSYEKL. V shed 9 bases and J shed 0 bases, with 3 bases lying between them. CDR3 bases: TGCGCCAGTAGCTCCTACAATGAGCAGTTCTTC. This translates into CASSSYNEQFF.

V is TRBV25-1 and J is TRBJ1-6, with D maybe TRBD1 (5 bases). V lost 5 bases and J lost 14, with 16 bases in between. This CDR3 contains 13 residues. Per germline, CDR1 MGHDK and CDR2 SYGVNS. The CDR3 sequence: CASSFMGLGALHF. DNA of the CDR3: TGTGCCAGCAGTTTCATGGGGCTCGGAGCCCTCCACTTT.

This rearrangement joins TRBV5-1 to TRBJ1-5, with D perhaps TRBD1 (6 bases). Trimming cost V 4 bases and J 5 bases, with 13 bases left between them. The CDR3 spans 14 residues. The germline gives CDR1 SGHRS, CDR2 YFSETQ. CDR3: CASSPGHPDQPQHF. The CDR3 DNA sequence: TGCGCCAGCAGCCCGGGACACCCCGATCAGCCCCAGCATTTT. The full variable domain, rest sourced from reference TRBV5-1 and TRBJ1-5, is KAGVTQTPRYLIKTRGQQVTLSCSPISGHRSVSWYQQTPGQGLQFLFEYFSETQRNKGNFPGRFSGRQFSNSRSEMNVSTLELGDSALYLCASSPGHPDQPQHFGDGTRLSIL.

The chain uses TRBV30 and TRBJ1-6, with a possible D match to TRBD1 (5 bases). The germline V gene has CDR1 GTSNPN and CDR2 SVGIG (reference sequence). The ends were cut back, 4 bases at V and 8 bases at J, with 18 bases in the middle. The CDR3 consists of 15 residues. The CDR3 nucleotides read TGTGCCTGGAATCCTCCCAGGGTAGGGTATTCACCCCTCCACTTT. This codes for CAWNPPRVGYSPLHF.